The clone carrying this T cell receptor (beta chain) has more than one count but fewer than ten. The data originate from a study of blood T cell repertoires in COVID-19. Clones were read by immunoSEQ multiplex PCR, and TCRdb kept only the in-frame ones, dropping some. The sample holds roughly 230,000 clones; around 81% are singletons and the top ten take around 3.7%. V lost 8 bases and J lost 12, with 17 bases in between. The germline V gene encodes CDR1 MNHEY and CDR2 SVGAGI. This CDR3 has 12 amino acids. Participants were aged about 18 to 90 years from around 26 US areas. Participants reported their clinical history, and cohort assignment relied on those reports. Two negative PCRs, clearance, or symptom resolution were required of recovered Cohort 3 donors.

Sequencing was performed on PBMCs or T cells enriched from blood (not recorded which). The rearrangement joins TRBV6-5 to TRBJ2-1; D is possibly TRBD2 (6 bases). This receptor was obtained from a man aged 45-65 years who had recovered from COVID-19. The CDR3 DNA reads TGTGCCAGCCGAGATAATGTGGGAGGGCAGTTCTTC. Translating gives CASRDNVGGQFF.